This TCR beta chain was obtained from a study of T cells after yellow fever vaccination. Study context: With SMART-Seq v4 Ultra Low Input, the fractions containing low cell numbers were prepared.

Via MiXCR, TCRdb re-called the 5' RACE reads, giving one row per CDR3 protein. The table includes 450,000 to 550,000 distinct CDR3 sequences, roughly a fifth detected once. In this sample, this clonotype turned up a few times. V was trimmed by 0 bases and J by 5 bases, leaving 17 bases between them. Germline V lookup: CDR1 SQVTM, CDR2 ANQGSEA. The CDR3 is 15 residues long. This TCR derives from a man aged 25-45 years who received the YFV17D yellow fever vaccine. This rearrangement joins TRBV29-1 to TRBJ2-7, with D possibly TRBD2 on 6 matching bases. Sequenced material: PBMCs, taken 15 days after the yellow fever booster vaccination. CDR3 sequence (DNA): TGCAGCGTTGAAGAGGGCGGAGGACGGGGGAACGAGCAGTACTTC. This gives the protein CSVEEGGGRGNEQYF.